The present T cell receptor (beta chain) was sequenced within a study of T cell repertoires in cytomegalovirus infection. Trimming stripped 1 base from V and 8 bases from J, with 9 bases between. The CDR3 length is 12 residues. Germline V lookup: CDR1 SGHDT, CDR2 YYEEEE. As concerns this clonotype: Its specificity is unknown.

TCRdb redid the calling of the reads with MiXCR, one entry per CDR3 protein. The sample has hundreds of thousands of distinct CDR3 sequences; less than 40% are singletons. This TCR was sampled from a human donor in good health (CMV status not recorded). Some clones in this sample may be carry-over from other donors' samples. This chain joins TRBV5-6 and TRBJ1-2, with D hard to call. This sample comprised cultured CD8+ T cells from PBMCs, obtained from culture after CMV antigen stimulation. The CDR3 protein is CASSLQSTGYTF. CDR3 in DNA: TGTGCCAGCAGCTTGCAGTCGACAGGCTACACCTTC.